This TCR beta chain stems from a study of response to subunit inactivated influenza vaccine listed by TCRdb under 2018. The study in broad terms: Deep quantitative profiling of the T cell receptor repertoire was used in the study to follow responses to a trivalent subunit inactivated influenza vaccine. Results and caveats for the whole study, not just this receptor: The authors suggested that each seasonal influenza vaccination may recruit only a limited number of new T cells.

Library creation used RT-PCR. These reads were obtained on an Illumina HiSeq 2500. TCRdb reprocessed the public reads (quality trimming at Q25 with fastp, clone calling with MiXCR) and kept in-frame beta chains. Every distinct CDR3 protein forms one entry, paired with its most common genes and DNA. The sample table shows almost 600,000 distinct CDR3 sequences, and 13% to 15% are seen once. Roughly 10% of the sample comes from the top ten. This clonotype occurred a few times. Its cognate antigen has yet to be identified. One base away there is no much larger clone; base qualities are not given. V loses 6 bases, J loses 1 base, and the germline ends lie 9 bases apart. CDR1 and CDR2 (SEHNR, FQNEAQ) derive from the germline V gene (reference sequence). Reading from cysteine to phenylalanine, the CDR3 counts 13 amino acids. Just the 39-base CDR3 DNA is kept, in frame starting at base 1.

The clonotype was recovered from a man aged 50 or older who received an inactivated influenza vaccine. Donor details come from another sample of the same person, matched by shared clones. Recombination connected TRBV7-9 to TRBJ1-1, with no D gene named confidently. The source material was PBMCs from blood, sampled about 12 days after vaccination. The CDR3 here reads CASRSGRNTEAFF. The DNA reads as follows: TGTGCCAGCAGGTCCGGCAGGAACACTGAAGCTTTCTTT.